Below, 27 T cell receptor beta chains from the same sample are listed, as sequenced in a study of shared T cell receptors in the human thymus. TCRdb's copy holds only in-frame clones and misses some; the assay was immunoSEQ multiplex PCR. The sample shows about 660,000 clones, 88% of them seen only once. These same records also appear under a second study, on human thymus T cells.

The sample was thymocytes. These receptors all come from a boy under three years old with a congenital heart defect.

This chain connects TRBV28 to TRBJ2-3; D unclear. The germline CDR1 and CDR2 sequences are MDHEN and SYDVKM. The CDR3 spans 13 residues. The V and J ends lost 4 bases and 2 bases respectively, with 7 bases between them. The CDR3 coding sequence is TGTGCCAGCAGTTCCCTTCTCACAGATACGCAGTATTTT. As protein: CASSSLLTDTQYF.

The J gene is TRBJ2-1, the V gene TRBV25-1, with a weak D call TRBD1 (6 bases). Germline-derived CDR1 and CDR2 are MGHDK and SYGVNS. The ends were cut back, 10 bases at V and 7 bases at J, with 17 bases in the middle. This CDR3 is 13 amino acids long. The CDR3 is CATRSTDRNEQFF. For the CDR3, the DNA is TGTGCCACCCGCTCGACGGACAGAAATGAGCAGTTCTTC.

This clone was observed a few times. This chain connects TRBV19 to TRBJ1-1; D may be TRBD1 (6 bases). Trimming took off 1 base at V and 7 bases at J, with 10 bases between the two ends. The CDR3 loop spans 13 amino acids. From germline, CDR1 is LNHDA and CDR2 SQIVND (reference sequence). The CDR3, as DNA: TGTGCCAGTAGTATAGGACAGGTCGATGAAGCTTTCTTT. Translation: CASSIGQVDEAFF.

In its sample, this clone was seen once. The gene calls are TRBV7-9 and TRBJ1-1, with D possibly TRBD1 on 6 matching bases. V shed 10 bases and J shed 8 bases, with 20 bases lying between them. The CDR3 runs 13 residues. CDR1 is SEHNR, CDR2 FQNEAQ, per germline (reference sequence). CDR3 residues: CATTEAIGTEAFF. Written as DNA, the CDR3 is TGTGCCACTACCGAGGCCATCGGGACAGAAGCTTTCTTT.

A few counts support this clone. The junction departs from germline at one end; a sequencing error may be responsible. The chain has TRBV28 and TRBJ2-1, with TRBD1 matching over 9 bases. Germline values: CDR1 MDHEN, CDR2 SYDVKM. The CDR3 extends over 18 amino acids. The CDR3, as DNA: TGTGCCAGCAGTGTATGTGGGGACAGGGAAAGATGGTTCAATGAGCAGTTCTTC. Translating gives CASSVCGDRERWFNEQFF.

Only one count was recorded for this clone. The rearrangement joins TRBV5-1 to TRBJ2-7; 11 bases map to TRBD2. The germline gives CDR1 SGHRS, CDR2 YFSETQ. V trimming: 2 bases; J trimming: 3 bases; junction bases outside the gene matches: 4. The CDR3 consists of 15 residues. The CDR3 DNA sequence: TGCGCCAGCAGCTTCGGACTAGCGGGTATCTACGAGCAGTACTTC. It encodes CASSFGLAGIYEQYF.

The table lists this clone with a count of one. This chain joins TRBV28 and TRBJ2-7; 14 bases match TRBD2. The CDR3 spans 19 residues. Germline V CDR1 and CDR2: MDHEN, SYDVKM. V was pared by 1 base and J by 6 bases, with 14 bases of the junction left unmatched. DNA for the CDR3: TGTGCCAGCAGTTTATATCCGGGACTAGCGGGAGTAAGATTCGCCGAGCAGTACTTC. It translates to CASSLYPGLAGVRFAEQYF. The variable domain in full, with the rest retrieved from reference TRBV28 and TRBJ2-7, is DVKVTQSSRYLVKRTGEKVFLECVQDMDHENMFWYRQDPGLGLRLIYFSYDVKMKEKGDIPEGYSVSREKKERFSLILESASTNQTSMYLCASSLYPGLAGVRFAEQYFGPGTRLTVT.

This rearrangement joins TRBV7-8 to TRBJ2-5; 7 bases map to TRBD1. The CDR3 consists of 17 residues. Germline values: CDR1 SGHVS, CDR2 FQNEAQ. Losses at the gene ends were 0 bases for V and 5 bases for J; bases not matched to a gene: 12. The CDR3 region is CASSLARQGRTRETQYF. The CDR3 nucleotides read TGTGCCAGCAGCTTAGCCCGACAGGGTAGGACAAGGGAGACCCAGTACTTC.

The chain recombines TRBV28 with TRBJ2-2, with a possible D match to TRBD1 (6 bases). V was cut by 1 base and J by 5 bases, with 23 bases left in between. This CDR3 is built from 19 residues. CDR1 is MDHEN, CDR2 SYDVKM, per germline. The DNA of the CDR3 is TGTGCCAGCAGTTTATCTCAGGGACACCAACCTTCGGGAACCGGGGAGCTGTTTTTT. Translating gives CASSLSQGHQPSGTGELFF.

This chain joins TRBV28 and TRBJ2-5; TRBD2 is a possible D gene (6 bases). The CDR3 covers 14 residues. Per the germline V gene, CDR1 is MDHEN and CDR2 is SYDVKM. V was cut by 6 bases and J by 0 bases, with 11 bases left in between. The CDR3 is CASSSAGYQETQYF. CDR3 nucleotides: TGTGCCAGCAGCTCTGCGGGGTACCAAGAGACCCAGTACTTC. Full variable domain (remainder filled in from reference TRBV28 and TRBJ2-5): DVKVTQSSRYLVKRTGEKVFLECVQDMDHENMFWYRQDPGLGLRLIYFSYDVKMKEKGDIPEGYSVSREKKERFSLILESASTNQTSMYLCASSSAGYQETQYFGPGTRLLVL.

The chain uses TRBV6-1 and TRBJ2-2; 7 nucleotides line up with TRBD2. CDR1 and CDR2 from the germline V gene are MNHNS and SASEGT. This CDR3 comprises 13 residues. The V gene end was trimmed by 3 bases and the J gene end by 8 bases; junction bases not matched to a gene: 3. CDR3 in amino acids: CASSEREGGELFF. CDR3 coding DNA: TGTGCCAGCAGTGAGAGGGAGGGGGGGGAGCTGTTTTTT.

This clone has just one count. The rearrangement joins TRBV7-2 to TRBJ2-4; 9 nucleotides line up with TRBD1. CDR1 is SGHTA, CDR2 FQGNSA, per germline. The J segment lost 0 bases and the V segment lost 5 bases, leaving 2 bases of the junction unmatched. The CDR3 contains 15 residues. This chain's CDR3 is CASSLQGAAKNIQYF. The CDR3 nucleotides read TGTGCCAGCAGCCTACAGGGGGCAGCCAAAAACATTCAGTACTTC.

Details on this clone: Other DNA sequences in the same sample also yield this CDR3. The J gene is TRBJ1-5, the V gene TRBV5-6; 9 bases are shared with TRBD1. Trimming took 4 bases from V and 1 from J; bases not matched to a gene: 3. Germline loops: CDR1 SGHDT, CDR2 YYEEEE. This CDR3 spans 15 amino acids. The CDR3: CASSLGQGSNQPQHF. CDR3 DNA sequence: TGTGCCAGCAGCCTCGGACAGGGGAGCAATCAGCCCCAGCATTTT.

The CDR3 bases are TGTGCCAGCAGCCAACCCGACAGGGGAAGCAATCAGCCCCAGCATTTT. This gives the protein CASSQPDRGSNQPQHF. The chain links TRBV4-2 to TRBJ1-5, with 8 bases aligning to TRBD1. The length of the CDR3 is 16 residues. Germline V CDR1 and CDR2: LGHNA, YNFKEQ. The trim removed 2 bases at V and 1 base at J, leaving 4 bases unmatched.

The chain recombines TRBV11-2 with TRBJ1-5, with 12 positions matching TRBD1. The CDR3 is 17 residues long. CDR1 and CDR2 from the germline V gene are SGHAT and FQNNGV. V shed 5 bases and J 2 bases; nucleotides not matched to a gene: 7. The CDR3 DNA reads as TGTGCCAGCAGCCGCCCTGGGACAGGGGGCGGCAATCAGCCCCAGCATTTT. It yields the protein CASSRPGTGGGNQPQHF.

V and J are TRBV10-3 and TRBJ1-4; 10 nucleotides agree with TRBD1. CDR3 size: 15 residues. Germline trimming cut 4 bases from V and 8 bases from J; bases unmatched to any gene: 7. Germline V gene sequence: CDR1 ENHRY, CDR2 SYGVKD. CDR3 bases: TGTGCCATCAGTGCGTCAGACAGGGGGCTGGAAAAACTGTTTTTT. It translates to CAISASDRGLEKLFF.

In its sample, this clone was seen a few times. This rearrangement joins TRBV21-1 to TRBJ1-2. TRBV21-1 is a documented pseudogene. CDR3 length: 12 amino acids. This CDR3 is CAHPVRSYGYTF. Written as DNA, the CDR3 is TGTGCCCACCCAGTGAGGTCCTATGGCTACACCTTC.

The chain links TRBV28 to TRBJ1-4; D unresolved. The V gene's germline CDR1 is MDHEN and CDR2 SYDVKM. V lost 8 bases and J 6 bases, leaving 10 bases between the germline ends. The CDR3 length is 12 residues. CDR3 region: CASLSQDEKLFF. As DNA, the CDR3 is TGTGCCAGCCTTTCCCAGGATGAAAAACTGTTTTTT.

V and J are TRBV7-9 and TRBJ2-5; 7 bases map to TRBD1. Germline V gene lookup returns CDR1 SEHNR and CDR2 FQNEAQ (reference sequence). Unmatched junction bases numbered 4, after V lost 5 bases and J lost 1 base. The CDR3 covers 14 residues. The CDR3 is CASSPRDSQETQYF. The CDR3 DNA follows: TGTGCCAGCAGCCCCCGGGACAGCCAAGAGACCCAGTACTTC.

The chain has TRBV7-2 and TRBJ2-1, with TRBD2 as a possible D gene (5 bases). CDR1 and CDR2 from the germline V gene are SGHTA and FQGNSA. Trimming removed 4 bases from V and 0 bases from J, with 19 bases in between. The CDR3 loop spans 18 amino acids. This CDR3 reads CASSSRPDYVSSYNEQFF. CDR3 DNA: TGTGCCAGCAGCTCTAGGCCCGACTACGTTAGCTCCTACAATGAGCAGTTCTTC.

The V call is TRBV11-2, the J call TRBJ1-1, with TRBD1 matching over 10 bases. V shed 4 bases, J shed 5 bases, and the junction held 4 bases outside the gene matches. Germline-derived CDR1 and CDR2 are SGHAT and FQNNGV. The CDR3 length is 14 residues. The CDR3 is CASSSRDRGTEAFF. CDR3 DNA sequence: TGTGCCAGCAGCTCCCGGGACAGGGGAACTGAAGCTTTCTTT.

In this sample, this clone turned up once. The chain carries TRBV27 and TRBJ2-1, with 14 bases that match TRBD2. CDR1 and CDR2 (germline): MNHEY, SMNVEV (reference sequence). CDR3 size: 20 residues. Unmatched junction bases numbered 15, after V lost 5 bases and J lost 3 bases. Here the CDR3 reads CASSAKTSGRAKFFYNEQFF. The CDR3 DNA sequence: TGTGCCAGCAGTGCCAAGACTAGCGGGAGGGCCAAGTTTTTCTACAATGAGCAGTTCTTC.

The chain combines TRBV5-5 with TRBJ2-7; 9 bases line up with TRBD2. The V segment lost 0 bases and the J segment 2 bases; nucleotides outside the gene matches: 6. Per germline, CDR1 SGHKS and CDR2 YYEKEE (reference sequence). The CDR3 contains 16 residues. The CDR3: CASSLARSSGTYEQYF. The CDR3 coding sequence is TGTGCCAGCAGCTTGGCCAGGTCTAGCGGGACCTACGAGCAGTACTTC.

The table lists this clone with a count of one. The V call is TRBV10-3, the J call TRBJ2-3; TRBD2 matches 8 bases. This CDR3 region has 16 residues. V lost 4 bases and J lost 0; bases outside the gene matches: 6. CDR1 is ENHRY and CDR2 is SYGVKD in the germline V gene. CDR3 bases: TGTGCCATCAGTGCCACTAGCGGTCCTAGCACAGATACGCAGTATTTT. As protein: CAISATSGPSTDTQYF.

The chain combines TRBV6-1 with TRBJ1-6; no reliable D call. CDR1 is MNHNS, CDR2 SASEGT, per germline. Trimming took 3 bases from V and 7 from J, leaving 7 bases between them. The CDR3 covers 13 residues. CDR3 residues: CASSDRSNSPLHF. The CDR3 DNA reads TGTGCCAGCAGTGACAGATCCAATTCACCCCTCCACTTT.

The rearrangement joins TRBV4-1 to TRBJ2-7; 8 bases map to TRBD1. CDR3 length: 16 residues. Per the germline V gene, CDR1 is MGHRA and CDR2 is YSYEKL. V lost 4 bases, J lost 4 bases, and 12 bases stayed unmatched. For the CDR3, the DNA is TGCGCCAGCAGCCCCAGAGGGTCTCAGGGGGCTTACGAGCAGTACTTC. As protein: CASSPRGSQGAYEQYF.

The chain recombines TRBV25-1 with TRBJ2-7; D is unclear. This CDR3 spans 17 amino acids. The germline V gene encodes CDR1 MGHDK and CDR2 SYGVNS. V was pared by 1 base and J by 3 bases, with 19 bases between. In DNA form, the CDR3 reads TGTGCCAGCAGTGAATTGATAGCTCCAGAGGATCGCTACGAGCAGTACTTC. This sequence encodes CASSELIAPEDRYEQYF.